The 18 T cell receptor beta chains below come from one sample, sequenced in a study of T cells in Graves' hyperthyroidism and ophthalmopathy. TCR beta CDR3 sequences were amplified from RNA transcripts. Researchers ran a first-round RT-PCR on the TCR CDR3 using the HTBI primer set. MiXCR, applied by TCRdb to the multiplex PCR reads, yields one record per CDR3 protein. The sample has some 560,000 distinct CDR3 sequences, 13% to 15% seen once. Source material: blood. The receptors derive from a woman in her 40s with Graves' hyperthyroidism.

The table lists this clonotype with many counts. Germline and junction disagree at one end, which may indicate a read error. The rearrangement uses TRBV12-3 or TRBV12-4 and TRBJ2-7; TRBD1 agrees at 8 bases. The CDR3 covers 14 residues. The CDR3 reads CTSSPWDRPYEQYF. DNA of the CDR3: TGTACCAGCAGTCCATGGGACAGGCCCTACGAGCAGTACTTC.

Ten or more counts support this clonotype. The chain combines TRBV3-1 with TRBJ2-1; 9 bases agree with TRBD2. The J segment lost 6 bases and the V segment lost 4 bases, leaving 4 bases of the junction unmatched. Per the germline V gene, CDR1 is LGHDT and CDR2 is YNNKEL (reference sequence). CDR3 length: 14 amino acids. CDR3 sequence: CASSPGLASNEQFF. CDR3 DNA sequence: TGTGCCAGCAGCCCGGGACTAGCATCCAATGAGCAGTTCTTC.

The V and J genes are TRBV14 and TRBJ1-5; D possibly corresponds to TRBD1 (5 bases). Germline loops: CDR1 SGHDN, CDR2 FVKESK. This CDR3 region has 18 residues. The V end lost 1 base, the J end lost 0 bases, and 16 bases lay between the germline ends. This CDR3 reads CASSQGGTGGDSNQPQHF. The CDR3 DNA reads as TGTGCCAGCAGCCAAGGCGGGACCGGGGGTGATAGCAATCAGCCCCAGCATTTT.

About this clonotype: A much larger clone sits a single nucleotide away, making a read error possible. The rearrangement joins TRBV3-1 to TRBJ2-3, with 15 nucleotides matching TRBD2. The J segment lost 4 bases and the V segment lost 0 bases, leaving 14 bases of the junction unmatched. The CDR3 covers 21 residues. Germline CDR1 is LGHDT and CDR2 is YNNKEL (reference sequence). In nucleotides, the CDR3 is TGTGCCAGCAGCCAAGATGGACTAGCGGGAGGGCCAACGATCCACCCAGATACGCAGTATTTT. Its protein product is CASSQDGLAGGPTIHPDTQYF.

This clonotype has ten or more counts. The CDR3 is CASSLWGQGQQPQHF. Written as DNA, the CDR3 is TGTGCCAGCAGTTTATGGGGACAGGGGCAGCAGCCCCAGCATTTT. The chain carries TRBV28 and TRBJ1-5, with 10 bases fitting TRBD1. The CDR3 extends over 15 amino acids. After removal of 0 bases from V and 7 bases from J, the junction contained 3 bases not matched to a gene. The germline CDR1 and CDR2 sequences are MDHEN and SYDVKM.

The chain carries TRBV7-2 and TRBJ2-2; 12 nucleotides match TRBD2. V lost 2 bases and J lost 10; bases outside the gene matches: 8. The CDR3 runs to 16 residues. Germline CDR1 and CDR2: SGHTA and FQGNSA. The chain's CDR3 is CASSLTSGRSLEELFF. Written as DNA, the CDR3 is TGTGCCAGCAGCTTAACTAGCGGGAGGTCATTAGAGGAGCTGTTTTTT.

This chain connects TRBV5-1 to TRBJ2-1; no clear D. Per germline, CDR1 SGHRS and CDR2 YFSETQ. Trimming shortened V by 0 bases and J by 7 bases, and 14 bases separated the two germline ends. The CDR3 totals 15 residues. This CDR3 reads CASSLEGRINNEQFF. In nucleotides, the CDR3 is TGCGCCAGCAGCTTGGAGGGTCGCATTAATAATGAGCAGTTCTTC.

There are many counts of this clonotype. J is TRBJ2-6 and V is TRBV5-1; 7 bases map to TRBD2. The CDR3 spans 17 residues. Germline V CDR1 and CDR2: SGHRS, YFSETQ. J lost 2 bases, V lost 0 bases, and 5 bases had no gene match. The CDR3 region is CASSLDVGGAGANVLTF. In DNA form, the CDR3 reads TGCGCCAGCAGCTTGGATGTGGGGGGGGCTGGGGCCAACGTCCTGACTTTC. The full variable domain, with the rest looked up from reference TRBV5-1 and TRBJ2-6, is KAGVTQTPRYLIKTRGQQVTLSCSPISGHRSVSWYQQTPGQGLQFLFEYFSETQRNKGNFPGRFSGRQFSNSRSEMNVSTLELGDSALYLCASSLDVGGAGANVLTFGAGSRLTVL.

The V and J genes are TRBV5-4 and TRBJ2-1; maybe TRBD2 (6 bases). The CDR3 is 15 residues long. Trimming pared 0 bases from V and 9 bases from J, leaving 16 bases between. Per the germline V gene, CDR1 is SGHNT and CDR2 is YYREEE (reference sequence). In nucleotides, the CDR3 is TGTGCCAGCAGCTTGGCTGGCCTAGCGAACGGTGAGCAGTTCTTC. It specifies CASSLAGLANGEQFF.

This clonotype was counted at least ten times. This chain connects TRBV30 to TRBJ1-5, with 8 bases matching TRBD1. J lost 2 bases, V lost 4 bases, and 1 base had no gene match. The CDR3 loop spans 13 amino acids. Germline CDR1 GTSNPN, CDR2 SVGIG (reference sequence). The DNA for the CDR3 is TGTGCCTGGAACAGGGGGGGCAATCAGCCCCAGCATTTT. Translating gives CAWNRGGNQPQHF.

This clonotype has a handful of counts. The junction departs from the called germline gene at one end, perhaps through a read error. V is TRBV28 and J is TRBJ1-2; D possibly corresponds to TRBD1 (5 bases). This CDR3 has 12 residues. Germline V gives CDR1 MDHEN, CDR2 SYDVKM. This chain's CDR3 is CTSSLRQGGYTF. The CDR3 region has the DNA TGTACCAGCAGTTTACGGCAGGGTGGCTACACCTTC.

This clonotype was detected a few times. The chain links TRBV18 to TRBJ1-2; the D gene is possibly TRBD1 (6 bases). V was shortened by 3 bases and J by 8 bases, with 19 bases between the two germline ends. Germline V gene lookup returns CDR1 KGHSH and CDR2 LQKENI. The CDR3 is 15 amino acids. The DNA for the CDR3 is TGTGCCAGCTCACCTAATGAGTGGGGGCAAGAAGGCTACACCTTC. This sequence encodes CASSPNEWGQEGYTF.

Many counts were recorded for this clonotype. The chain combines TRBV11-3 with TRBJ1-1; D remains ambiguous. The V end was cut by 5 bases, the J end by 1 base, with 8 bases between. Germline values: CDR1 SGHNT, CDR2 YENEEA. This CDR3 contains 13 residues. The CDR3 reads CASSITQNTEAFF. CDR3 sequence (DNA): TGTGCCAGCAGCATCACACAGAACACTGAAGCTTTCTTT.

This clonotype was seen ten or more times. CDR3 protein: CASSPSRSQETQYF. The DNA for the CDR3 is TGCGCCAGCAGCCCCTCAAGATCGCAAGAGACCCAGTACTTC. The rearrangement links TRBV5-1 to TRBJ2-5; no reliable D call. CDR1 is SGHRS, CDR2 YFSETQ, per germline. V lost 4 bases and J 2 bases, leaving 12 bases between the germline ends. The CDR3 runs to 14 residues.

The sample holds many counts of this clonotype. The J gene is TRBJ1-4, the V gene TRBV28, with D uncertain. Germline-derived CDR1 and CDR2 are MDHEN and SYDVKM. The CDR3 spans 14 residues. Between the trimmed V and J ends, which lost 2 bases and 8 bases, there was a span of 12 bases. The CDR3 DNA is TGTGCCAGCAGTTTAGCTCTCGCGGGAGAAAAACTGTTTTTT. Translation gives CASSLALAGEKLFF.

The table lists this clonotype with many counts. The chain has TRBV27 and TRBJ2-5, with a weak D call TRBD2 (5 bases). CDR1 and CDR2 (germline): MNHEY, SMNVEV (reference sequence). Trimming removed 0 bases from V and 3 bases from J, with 8 bases in between. The CDR3 is 14 residues long. CDR3 amino acids: CASSLSLREETQYF. CDR3 DNA: TGTGCCAGCAGTTTATCGTTGCGGGAAGAGACCCAGTACTTC.

This clonotype occurred a few times. The V call is TRBV20-1, the J call TRBJ1-5; 10 bases are shared with TRBD1. Germline-derived CDR1 and CDR2 are DFQATT and SNEGSKA (reference sequence). The ends lost 0 bases at V and 5 bases at J; junction bases unmatched: 4. The CDR3 totals 15 residues. The CDR3 coding sequence is TGCAGTGCTAGAGAGGAGACAGGGGGCTATCAGCCCCAGCATTTT. Translated: CSAREETGGYQPQHF.

This clonotype was recorded many times. The genes are TRBV7-2 and TRBJ1-5; D is unclear. Trimming pared 1 base from V and 1 base from J, leaving 11 bases between. Germline V gene sequence: CDR1 SGHTA, CDR2 FQGNSA. The CDR3 runs 16 residues. This chain's CDR3 is CASSLGAGISNQPQHF. The CDR3 region has the DNA TGTGCCAGCAGCTTAGGGGCGGGGATCAGCAATCAGCCCCAGCATTTT.